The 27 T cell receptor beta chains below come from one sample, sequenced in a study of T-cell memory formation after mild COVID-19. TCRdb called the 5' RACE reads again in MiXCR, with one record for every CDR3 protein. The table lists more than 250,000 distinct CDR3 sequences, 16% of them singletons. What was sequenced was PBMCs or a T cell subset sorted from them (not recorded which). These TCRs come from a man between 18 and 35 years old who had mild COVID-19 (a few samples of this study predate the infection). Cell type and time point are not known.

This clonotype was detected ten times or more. CDR3 DNA sequence: TGCGCCAGCAGCTCCAACGGCGTATCCTACAATGAGCAGTTCTTC. The encoded protein is CASSSNGVSYNEQFF. The J gene is TRBJ2-1, the V gene TRBV5-1; D gene uncertain. V was shortened by 3 bases and J by 1 base, with 11 bases between the two germline ends. Germline CDR1 SGHRS, CDR2 YFSETQ. The CDR3 is 15 amino acids.

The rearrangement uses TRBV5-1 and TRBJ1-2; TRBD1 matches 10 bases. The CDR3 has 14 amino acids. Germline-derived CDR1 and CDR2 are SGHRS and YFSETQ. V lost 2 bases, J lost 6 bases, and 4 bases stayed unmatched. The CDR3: CASSFGTGVHGYTF. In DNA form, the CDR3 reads TGCGCCAGCAGCTTCGGGACAGGGGTCCATGGCTACACCTTC.

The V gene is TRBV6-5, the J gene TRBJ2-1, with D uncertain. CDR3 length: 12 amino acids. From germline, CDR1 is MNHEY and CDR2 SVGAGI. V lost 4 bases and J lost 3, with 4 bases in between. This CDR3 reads CASSSNYNEQFF. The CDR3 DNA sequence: TGTGCCAGCAGTTCAAACTACAATGAGCAGTTCTTC.

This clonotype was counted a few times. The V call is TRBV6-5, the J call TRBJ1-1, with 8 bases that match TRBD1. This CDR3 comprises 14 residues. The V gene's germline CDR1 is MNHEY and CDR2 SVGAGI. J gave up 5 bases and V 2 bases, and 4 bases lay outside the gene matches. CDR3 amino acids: CASSYQGAQTEAFF. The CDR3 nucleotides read TGTGCCAGCAGTTACCAGGGGGCGCAGACTGAAGCTTTCTTT.

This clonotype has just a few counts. DNA of the CDR3: TGTGCCAGCAGGCCTCGACAGGGGAGCGATGAGCAGTTCTTC. Its protein product is CASRPRQGSDEQFF. V and J are TRBV7-2 and TRBJ2-1, with 8 nucleotides matching TRBD1. V shed 6 bases, J shed 8 bases, and the junction held 9 bases outside the gene matches. Germline V gene data show CDR1 as SGHTA and CDR2 as FQGNSA. This CDR3 spans 14 amino acids.

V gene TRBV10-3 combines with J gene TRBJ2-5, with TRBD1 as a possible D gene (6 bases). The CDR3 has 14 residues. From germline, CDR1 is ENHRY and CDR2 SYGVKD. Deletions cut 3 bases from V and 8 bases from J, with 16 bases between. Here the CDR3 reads CAISDSRGHGTQYF. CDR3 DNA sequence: TGTGCCATCAGTGATTCTAGGGGACACGGAACCCAGTACTTC.

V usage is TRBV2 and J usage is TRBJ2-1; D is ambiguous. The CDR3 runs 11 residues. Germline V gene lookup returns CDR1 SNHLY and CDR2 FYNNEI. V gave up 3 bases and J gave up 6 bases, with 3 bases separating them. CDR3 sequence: CASSESNEQFF. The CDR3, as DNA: TGTGCCAGCAGTGAGAGCAATGAGCAGTTCTTC.

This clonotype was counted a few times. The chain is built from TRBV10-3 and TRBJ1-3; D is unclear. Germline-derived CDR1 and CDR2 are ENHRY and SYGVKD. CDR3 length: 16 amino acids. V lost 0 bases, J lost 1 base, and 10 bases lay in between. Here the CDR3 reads CAISESAVLSGNTIYF. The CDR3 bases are TGTGCCATCAGTGAGTCTGCGGTCCTGTCTGGAAACACCATATATTTT.

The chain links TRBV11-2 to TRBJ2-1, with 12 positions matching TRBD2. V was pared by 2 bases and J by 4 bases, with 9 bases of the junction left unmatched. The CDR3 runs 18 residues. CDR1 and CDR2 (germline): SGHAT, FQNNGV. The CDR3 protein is CASSLMVTSGGIYNEQFF. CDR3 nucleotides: TGTGCCAGCAGCTTAATGGTCACTAGCGGGGGGATATACAATGAGCAGTTCTTC.

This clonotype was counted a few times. CDR3 protein: CSARAPGSSYEQYF. The CDR3 DNA follows: TGCAGTGCTAGGGCGCCAGGGAGCTCCTACGAGCAGTACTTC. The rearrangement links TRBV20-1 to TRBJ2-7; possibly TRBD1 or TRBD2 for D (5 bases each). CDR3 length: 14 amino acids. V was cut by 3 bases and J by 0 bases, with 12 bases left in between. Germline V gene sequence: CDR1 DFQATT, CDR2 SNEGSKA (reference sequence).

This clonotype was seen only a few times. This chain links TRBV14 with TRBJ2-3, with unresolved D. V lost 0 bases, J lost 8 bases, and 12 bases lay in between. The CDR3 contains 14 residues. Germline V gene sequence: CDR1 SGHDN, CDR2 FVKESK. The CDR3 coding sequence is TGTGCCAGCAGCCAAGATCCCGCAGGCCTTACGCAGTATTTT. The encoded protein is CASSQDPAGLTQYF.

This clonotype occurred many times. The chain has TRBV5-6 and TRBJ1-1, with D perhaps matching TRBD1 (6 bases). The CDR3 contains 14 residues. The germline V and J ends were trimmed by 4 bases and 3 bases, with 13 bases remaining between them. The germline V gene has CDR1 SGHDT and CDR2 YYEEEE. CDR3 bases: TGTGCCAGCAGCCGCCGGGGGCCGGACACTGAAGCTTTCTTT. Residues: CASSRRGPDTEAFF.

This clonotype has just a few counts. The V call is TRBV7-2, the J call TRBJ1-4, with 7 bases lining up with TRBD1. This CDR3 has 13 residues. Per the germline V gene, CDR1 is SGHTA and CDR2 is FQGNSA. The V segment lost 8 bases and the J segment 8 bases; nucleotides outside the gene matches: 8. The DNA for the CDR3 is TGTGCCAGCGGGGGACAGTTCCGGGAAAAACTGTTTTTT. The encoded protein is CASGGQFREKLFF.

The CDR3 nucleotides read TGTGCCAGCAGTCGGGAGTATACTGGGAGCACAGATACGCAGTATTTT. Translation: CASSREYTGSTDTQYF. The genes are TRBV2 and TRBJ2-3, with a tentative D call TRBD2 (6 bases). The CDR3 extends over 16 amino acids. V was pared by 5 bases and J by 0 bases, with 15 bases between. Germline V CDR1 and CDR2: SNHLY, FYNNEI. Filled out from reference TRBV2 and TRBJ2-3, the complete variable domain reads EPEVTQTPSHQVTQMGQEVILRCVPISNHLYFYWYRQILGQKVEFLVSFYNNEISEKSEIFDDQFSVERPDGSNFTLKIRSTKLEDSAMYFCASSREYTGSTDTQYFGPGTRLTVL.

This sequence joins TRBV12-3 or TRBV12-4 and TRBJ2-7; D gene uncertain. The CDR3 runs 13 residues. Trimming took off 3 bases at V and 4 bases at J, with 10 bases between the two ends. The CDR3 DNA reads TGTGCCAGCAGTTTTGGAATTGGGTACGAGCAGTACGTC. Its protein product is CASSFGIGYEQYV.

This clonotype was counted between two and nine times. The CDR3 protein is CASSEPGVYSNQPQHF. The CDR3 coding sequence is TGTGCCAGCAGTGAACCAGGGGTTTATAGCAATCAGCCCCAGCATTTT. This chain links TRBV6-1 with TRBJ1-5; D is perhaps TRBD1 (6 bases). This CDR3 region has 16 residues. Trimming shortened V by 2 bases and J by 0 bases, and 11 bases separated the two germline ends. The V gene's germline CDR1 is MNHNS and CDR2 SASEGT.

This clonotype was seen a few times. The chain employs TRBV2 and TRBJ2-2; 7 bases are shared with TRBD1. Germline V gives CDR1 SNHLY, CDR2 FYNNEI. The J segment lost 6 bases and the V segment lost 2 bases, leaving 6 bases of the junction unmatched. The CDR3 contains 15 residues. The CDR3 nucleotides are TGTGCCAGCAGTGAAATATTCACAGGGGCCGGGGAGCTGTTTTTT. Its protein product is CASSEIFTGAGELFF.

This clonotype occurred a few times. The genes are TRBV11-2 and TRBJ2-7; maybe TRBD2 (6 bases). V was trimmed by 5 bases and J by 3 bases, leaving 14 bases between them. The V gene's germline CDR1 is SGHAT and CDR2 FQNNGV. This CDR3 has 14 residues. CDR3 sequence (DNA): TGTGCCAGCAGCCGCACGGGAGTTGTCTACGAGCAGTACTTC. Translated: CASSRTGVVYEQYF.

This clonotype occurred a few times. The CDR3 region is CASSEVPNTGELFF. The CDR3, as DNA: TGTGCCAGCAGTGAGGTTCCGAACACCGGGGAGCTGTTTTTT. The rearrangement links TRBV6-1 to TRBJ2-2; D gene unclear. Germline V gene sequence: CDR1 MNHNS, CDR2 SASEGT. There are 14 residues in the CDR3. V was shortened by 3 bases and J by 0 bases, with 5 bases between the two germline ends.

The CDR3 nucleotides read TGTGCCAGCCGAACAGGGGGCGGCTTAAGTGCTGAAGCTTTCTTT. Amino acid sequence: CASRTGGGLSAEAFF. The chain combines TRBV6-2 or TRBV6-3 with TRBJ1-1; 9 positions match TRBD1. This CDR3 is 15 amino acids long. The V and J ends lost 8 bases and 6 bases, in that order; junction bases with no gene match: 13. CDR1 and CDR2 from the germline V gene are MNHEY and SVGEGT.

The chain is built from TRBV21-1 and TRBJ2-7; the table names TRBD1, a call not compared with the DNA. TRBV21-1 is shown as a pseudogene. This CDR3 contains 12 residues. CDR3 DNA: TGTGCCAGCAGCAAACTCCAGACAGGGAAGTACTTC. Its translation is CASSKLQTGKYF.

The CDR3 DNA is TGTGCCAGCAGTTTACACCTAGCGGACTACAATGAGCAGTTCTTC. Its protein is CASSLHLADYNEQFF. The chain is built from TRBV12-3 or TRBV12-4 and TRBJ2-1, with TRBD2 matching over 7 bases. Trimming at V came to 2 bases and at J to 3 bases, leaving 4 bases not matched to a gene. The CDR3 runs to 15 residues.

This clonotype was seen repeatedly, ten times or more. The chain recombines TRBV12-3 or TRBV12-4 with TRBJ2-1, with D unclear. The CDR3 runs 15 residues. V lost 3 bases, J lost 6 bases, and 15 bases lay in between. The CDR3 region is CASSLGSGPSNEQFF. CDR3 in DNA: TGTGCCAGCAGTTTGGGGTCCGGCCCCAGCAATGAGCAGTTCTTC.

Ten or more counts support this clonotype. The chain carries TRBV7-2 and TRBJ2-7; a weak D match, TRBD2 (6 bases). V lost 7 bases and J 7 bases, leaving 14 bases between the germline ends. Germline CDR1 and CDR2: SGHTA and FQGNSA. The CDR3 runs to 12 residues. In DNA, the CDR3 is TGTGCCAGCAAATCCGGGGGTTTGGAGCAGTACTTC. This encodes CASKSGGLEQYF.

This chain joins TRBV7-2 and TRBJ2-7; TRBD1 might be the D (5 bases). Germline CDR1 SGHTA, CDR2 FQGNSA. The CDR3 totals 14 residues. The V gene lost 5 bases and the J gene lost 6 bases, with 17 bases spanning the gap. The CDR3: CASSRIWGPGEQYF. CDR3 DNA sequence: TGTGCCAGCAGCCGGATATGGGGCCCTGGCGAGCAGTACTTC.

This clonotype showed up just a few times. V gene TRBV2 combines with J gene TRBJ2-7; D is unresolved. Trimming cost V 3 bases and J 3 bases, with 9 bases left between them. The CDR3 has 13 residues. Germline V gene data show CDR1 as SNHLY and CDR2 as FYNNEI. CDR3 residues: CASSDRPSYEQYF. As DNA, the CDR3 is TGTGCCAGCAGTGACAGGCCCAGCTACGAGCAGTACTTC.

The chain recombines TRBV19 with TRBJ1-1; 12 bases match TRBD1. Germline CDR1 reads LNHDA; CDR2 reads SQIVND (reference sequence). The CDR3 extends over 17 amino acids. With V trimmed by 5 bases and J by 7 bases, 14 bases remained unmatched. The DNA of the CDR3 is TGTGCCAGTAGTTCCAACACCCGGGACAGGGGGCGTAATGAAGCTTTCTTT. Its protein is CASSSNTRDRGRNEAFF.